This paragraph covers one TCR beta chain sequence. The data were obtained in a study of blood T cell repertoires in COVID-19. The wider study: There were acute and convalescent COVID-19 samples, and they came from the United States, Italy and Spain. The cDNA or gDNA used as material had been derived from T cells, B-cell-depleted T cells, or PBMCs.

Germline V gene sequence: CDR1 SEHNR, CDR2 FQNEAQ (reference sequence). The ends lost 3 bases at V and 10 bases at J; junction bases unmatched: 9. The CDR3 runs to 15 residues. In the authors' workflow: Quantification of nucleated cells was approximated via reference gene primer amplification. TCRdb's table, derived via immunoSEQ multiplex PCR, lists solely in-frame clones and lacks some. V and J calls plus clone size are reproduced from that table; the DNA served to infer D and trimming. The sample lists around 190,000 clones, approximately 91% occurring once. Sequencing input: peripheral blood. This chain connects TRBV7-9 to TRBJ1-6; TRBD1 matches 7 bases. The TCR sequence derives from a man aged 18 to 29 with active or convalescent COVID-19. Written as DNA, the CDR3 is TGTGCCAGCAGCTTCGGCGACAGGGTGGAATCACCCCTCCACTTT. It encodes CASSFGDRVESPLHF.